Listed here are 11 T cell receptor beta chains from one sample, sequenced in a study of molecular identifiers for immune sequencing clone quantification. One entry per CDR3 protein results from TCRdb running MiXCR on the PCR reads. The table lists 460,000 or so distinct CDR3 sequences, roughly 26% of them singletons. The specimen was naive CD8+ T cells from blood, with Jurkat cell RNA spiked in. As to subset: FACS-sorted CD8+CD4-CCR7+CD45RA+ naive T cells. Receptor source: a human donor in good health. Some libraries in this study had Jurkat cell RNA spiked in.

On this clonotype: A single base separates this from a much larger clone, so it may be a read error. The chain couples TRBV13 to TRBJ2-3, with D perhaps matching TRBD2 (5 bases). The CDR3 has 13 residues. From germline, CDR1 is PRHDT and CDR2 FYEKMQ (reference sequence). The V end was cut by 8 bases, the J end by 2 bases, with 11 bases between. CDR3 protein: CASGSENTDTQYF. The CDR3 bases are TGTGCCAGCGGGAGTGAAAACACAGATACGCAGTATTTT.

The rearrangement joins TRBV27 to TRBJ2-1; 10 bases are shared with TRBD2. The germline V gene encodes CDR1 MNHEY and CDR2 SMNVEV (reference sequence). The V and J ends lost 2 bases and 5 bases, in that order; junction bases with no gene match: 3. This CDR3 region has 15 residues. CDR3 sequence: CASSLPGLAHNEQFF. DNA for the CDR3: TGTGCCAGCAGTTTACCGGGACTAGCGCACAATGAGCAGTTCTTC.

This clonotype was counted ten times or more. CDR3: CSVETGEETQYF. The CDR3, as DNA: TGCAGCGTTGAGACAGGGGAAGAGACCCAGTACTTC. This chain links TRBV29-1 with TRBJ2-5, with 8 positions matching TRBD1. This CDR3 has 12 amino acids. Germline CDR1 is SQVTM and CDR2 is ANQGSEA. Trimming took 3 bases from V and 3 from J; bases not matched to a gene: 0.

This clonotype was seen at least ten times. The rearrangement links TRBV4-1 to TRBJ1-6; D is unclear. V lost 4 bases and J lost 14, with 12 bases in between. Germline V gene sequence: CDR1 MGHRA, CDR2 YSYEKL. This CDR3 region has 12 residues. CDR3 residues: CASSPSRETLHF. The CDR3, as DNA: TGCGCCAGCAGCCCCTCCCGGGAAACCCTCCACTTT.

This clonotype was counted a few times. The CDR3 loop is CASSSQGPSYNSPLHF. The CDR3 bases are TGTGCCAGCAGCTCACAGGGTCCCTCCTATAATTCACCCCTCCACTTT. The chain uses TRBV7-9 and TRBJ1-6, with a weak D call TRBD1 (6 bases). The CDR3 consists of 16 residues. Germline assignment: CDR1 SEHNR and CDR2 FQNEAQ (reference sequence). Trimming pared 4 bases from V and 0 bases from J, leaving 10 bases between.

Worth noting for this clonotype: A much larger clone differs from this one at a single base, so this may be a read error. V usage is TRBV11-1 and J usage is TRBJ1-1, with a possible D match to TRBD1 (6 bases). V was pared by 8 bases and J by 5 bases, with 21 bases between. CDR3 size: 15 residues. The V gene's germline CDR1 is SGHAT and CDR2 FQDESV (reference sequence). CDR3 loop: CASGSPGQPPTEAFF. The CDR3 region has the DNA TGTGCCAGCGGCTCGCCGGGACAACCACCGACTGAAGCTTTCTTT.

The rearrangement joins TRBV9 to TRBJ2-5, with D possibly being TRBD1 (6 bases). V was clipped by 0 bases and J by 6 bases, with 9 bases between them. CDR1 SGDLS and CDR2 YYNGEE come from the germline V gene. The CDR3 totals 13 residues. Here the CDR3 reads CASSVGQGKTQYF. DNA of the CDR3: TGTGCCAGCAGCGTAGGGCAGGGGAAGACCCAGTACTTC.

The rearrangement links TRBV11-2 to TRBJ2-5; D may correspond to TRBD1 or TRBD2 (5 bases each). The CDR3 is 16 amino acids. Trimming pared 4 bases from V and 2 bases from J, leaving 17 bases between. Per germline, CDR1 SGHAT and CDR2 FQNNGV. CDR3 bases: TGTGCCAGCAGCTCCGTGGGGGAGTTAAATCAAGAGACCCAGTACTTC. Amino acid sequence: CASSSVGELNQETQYF.

Comment on this clonotype: This sequence may be a read error, since a much larger clone differs from it by one base. This chain links TRBV7-8 with TRBJ1-1; D might be TRBD1 (6 bases). Germline CDR1 and CDR2: SGHVS and FQNEAQ. The CDR3 is 14 residues long. The CDR3 DNA sequence: TGTGCCAGCAGCTTATTACAGGGTGGAACTGAAGCTCTCTTT. This translates into CASSLLQGGTEALF.

This clonotype showed up just a few times. The chain carries TRBV12-3 or TRBV12-4 and TRBJ2-3, with 12 positions matching TRBD2. After removal of 6 bases from V and 5 bases from J, the junction contained 6 bases not matched to a gene. The CDR3 has 15 residues. CDR3 sequence: CASSPTSGGIDTQYF. In DNA, the CDR3 is TGTGCCAGCAGCCCGACTAGCGGGGGAATAGATACGCAGTATTTT.

This clonotype was detected ten times or more. The rearrangement joins TRBV6-5 to TRBJ2-7; D unclear. V was shortened by 1 base and J by 7 bases, with 5 bases between the two germline ends. The CDR3 extends over 11 amino acids. The V gene's germline CDR1 is MNHEY and CDR2 SVGAGI. The DNA of the CDR3 is TGTGCCAGCAGTTACTATGGGGAGCAGTACTTC. Translated: CASSYYGEQYF.